The 27 T cell receptor beta chains presented below share a single source sample, sequenced in a study of T cell repertoires in cytomegalovirus infection. TCRdb processed the reads anew with MiXCR; each CDR3 protein has one entry. The sample contains about 740,000 distinct CDR3 sequences, 35% to 40% of which appear only once. The sequenced sample was PBMCs. Every receptor here comes from a human donor in good health (CMV status not recorded). Some clones in this sample may be carry-over from other donors' samples.

The chain recombines TRBV11-2 with TRBJ2-7; D is ambiguous. Germline V lookup: CDR1 SGHAT, CDR2 FQNNGV. The CDR3 runs to 14 residues. Trimming took off 2 bases at V and 3 bases at J, with 11 bases between the two ends. The CDR3 is CASSLMQQSYEQYF. The DNA of the CDR3 is TGTGCCAGCAGCTTAATGCAACAGAGCTACGAGCAGTACTTC.

V gene TRBV9 combines with J gene TRBJ1-6, with a tentative D call TRBD1 (6 bases). Trimming pared 2 bases from V and 0 bases from J, leaving 12 bases between. This CDR3 has 17 amino acids. From germline, CDR1 is SGDLS and CDR2 YYNGEE. DNA of the CDR3: TGTGCCAGCAGCGTTTCCAGGGGTGGCTCCTATAATTCACCCCTCCACTTT. Amino acids: CASSVSRGGSYNSPLHF.

This chain links TRBV7-6 with TRBJ2-5; D may be TRBD2 (6 bases). V was trimmed by 5 bases and J by 4 bases, leaving 17 bases between them. The CDR3 spans 15 residues. Germline V gene data show CDR1 as SGHVS and CDR2 as FNYEAQ. CDR3 sequence reads: CASSPGLRGGETQYF. CDR3 coding DNA: TGTGCCAGCAGCCCGGGACTCCGGGGAGGAGAGACCCAGTACTTC.

This chain uses TRBV3-1 with TRBJ1-1, with a tentative D call TRBD1 (5 bases). The ends were cut back, 4 bases at V and 4 bases at J, with 13 bases in the middle. This CDR3 region has 14 residues. Germline V CDR1 and CDR2: LGHDT, YNNKEL (reference sequence). DNA of the CDR3: TGTGCCAGCAGCCTCAAGCCCGGGGCCACTGAAGCTTTCTTT. Translating it yields CASSLKPGATEAFF.

The V gene is TRBV20-1, the J gene TRBJ2-1; 10 positions agree with TRBD1. This CDR3 contains 17 residues. The ends lost 5 bases at V and 8 bases at J; junction bases unmatched: 18. CDR1 and CDR2 from the germline V gene are DFQATT and SNEGSKA (reference sequence). The CDR3 DNA reads as TGCAGTGCTCAAGCCCTTCCGGGGACAGGGGTATTCCATGAGCAGTTCTTC. Translating it yields CSAQALPGTGVFHEQFF.

The rearrangement uses TRBV19 and TRBJ1-1, with TRBD1 as a possible D gene (5 bases). The CDR3 loop spans 16 amino acids. With 3 bases removed from V and 8 bases from J, the gap between germline ends came to 22 bases. In germline, CDR1 is LNHDA, CDR2 SQIVND (reference sequence). The CDR3 region is CASSMVGVIPGTEAFF. For the CDR3, the DNA is TGTGCCAGTAGTATGGTAGGGGTCATTCCGGGCACCGAAGCTTTCTTT.

The table lists this clonotype with a few counts. The rearrangement uses TRBV28 and TRBJ1-1; D perhaps matches TRBD1 (5 bases). Looked up from germline, CDR1 is MDHEN and CDR2 is SYDVKM. V lost 1 base, J lost 1 base, and 13 bases lay in between. This CDR3 region has 16 residues. The CDR3 loop is CASSLYAGRKNTEAFF. The DNA for the CDR3 is TGTGCCAGCAGTTTATATGCGGGACGGAAGAACACTGAAGCTTTCTTT. Using reference TRBV28 and TRBJ1-1 for the parts outside the CDR3, the full variable domain is DVKVTQSSRYLVKRTGEKVFLECVQDMDHENMFWYRQDPGLGLRLIYFSYDVKMKEKGDIPEGYSVSREKKERFSLILESASTNQTSMYLCASSLYAGRKNTEAFFGQGTRLTVV.

The chain joins TRBV19 to TRBJ2-6; D unclear. This CDR3 contains 14 residues. V lost 7 bases and J 2 bases, leaving 9 bases between the germline ends. Germline CDR1 is LNHDA and CDR2 is SQIVND (reference sequence). The CDR3 bases are TGTGCCAGTACCCCTCATGCTGGGGCCAACGTCCTGACTTTC. This gives the protein CASTPHAGANVLTF.

The table lists this clonotype with a few counts. This rearrangement joins TRBV27 to TRBJ2-7; the D is unclear. This CDR3 spans 16 amino acids. Germline CDR1 is MNHEY and CDR2 is SMNVEV (reference sequence). V gave up 0 bases and J gave up 0 bases, with 12 bases separating them. The CDR3 region is CASSLSPIPSSYEQYF. CDR3 bases: TGTGCCAGCAGTTTATCCCCAATCCCGAGCTCCTACGAGCAGTACTTC.

The chain couples TRBV28 to TRBJ2-1, with 7 bases matching TRBD2. The last part of the DNA fits TRBJ2-7 better; the J call may be wrong. The V gene's germline CDR1 is MDHEN and CDR2 SYDVKM. CDR3 length: 12 residues. CDR3 DNA: TGTCGGCGGGAGTTCTCCTACAATGAGCAGTACTTC. Translation: CRREFSYNEQYF.

The V and J genes are TRBV5-4 and TRBJ1-1, with 7 bases fitting TRBD1. Germline loops: CDR1 SGHNT, CDR2 YYREEE (reference sequence). The length of the CDR3 is 15 residues. Losses at the gene ends were 3 bases for V and 2 bases for J; bases not matched to a gene: 7. CDR3 in amino acids: CASSYRDSLNTEAFF. DNA of the CDR3: TGTGCCAGCAGCTACCGGGACAGCCTAAACACTGAAGCTTTCTTT.

The J gene is TRBJ1-1, the V gene TRBV7-2; the D gene is possibly TRBD1 (5 bases). CDR1 and CDR2 from the germline V gene are SGHTA and FQGNSA. The CDR3 is 15 residues long. V was trimmed by 5 bases and J by 7 bases, leaving 20 bases between them. The DNA of the CDR3 is TGTGCCAGCAGCCGGGCCCTTCGGGGCGCCAATGAAGCTTTCTTT. It specifies CASSRALRGANEAFF.

This chain connects TRBV5-1 to TRBJ1-4; D perhaps matches TRBD1 (5 bases). Germline lookup yields CDR1 SGHRS and CDR2 YFSETQ. V was cut by 1 base and J by 4 bases, with 8 bases left in between. This CDR3 spans 14 amino acids. This chain's CDR3 is CASSLTGDNEKLFF. The CDR3 DNA reads as TGCGCCAGCAGCTTGACAGGAGATAATGAAAAACTGTTTTTT.

This clonotype appeared a few times. The genes are TRBV4-1 and TRBJ2-1; no reliable D call. CDR1 MGHRA and CDR2 YSYEKL come from the germline V gene. The CDR3 contains 11 residues. The V and J ends lost 4 bases and 11 bases respectively, with 9 bases between them. The CDR3 DNA follows: TGCGCCAGCAGCCTTCTCGGCCAGCAGTTCTTC. The encoded protein is CASSLLGQQFF.

This clonotype was found a few times. This chain uses TRBV12-5 with TRBJ1-5; the D is unclear. The germline V gene has CDR1 LGHNT and CDR2 FRNRAP. The CDR3 totals 12 residues. With 6 bases removed from V and 2 bases from J, the gap between germline ends came to 5 bases. The CDR3 sequence is CASGFGNQPQHF. The CDR3 DNA follows: TGTGCTAGTGGCTTTGGCAATCAGCCCCAGCATTTT.

The V call is TRBV7-6, the J call TRBJ2-7; TRBD2 matches at 8 bases. Germline V gives CDR1 SGHVS, CDR2 FNYEAQ. Germline trimming cut 4 bases from V and 2 bases from J; bases unmatched to any gene: 7. The CDR3 totals 15 residues. CDR3 in DNA: TGTGCCAGCAGCTCTGTAGCGGGGTCGACCTACGAGCAGTACTTC. Residues: CASSSVAGSTYEQYF. The variable domain in full, with the rest retrieved from reference TRBV7-6 and TRBJ2-7, is GAGVSQSPRYKVTKRGQDVALRCDPISGHVSLYWYRQALGQGPEFLTYFNYEAQQDKSGLPNDRFSAERPEGSISTLTIQRTEQRDSAMYRCASSSVAGSTYEQYFGPGTRLTVT.

The V call is TRBV12-3 or TRBV12-4, the J call TRBJ1-4; D gene unclear. The V end was cut by 7 bases, the J end by 3 bases, with 12 bases between. The CDR3 has 14 amino acids. The CDR3 loop reads CASTYHTANEKLFF. The DNA for the CDR3 is TGTGCCAGCACCTATCATACAGCTAATGAAAAACTGTTTTTT.

This clonotype has a count of ten or more. The chain combines TRBV4-2 with TRBJ2-3; D tentatively fits TRBD1 or TRBD2 (5 bases each). Germline V gene sequence: CDR1 LGHNA, CDR2 YNFKEQ. The CDR3 contains 12 residues. The V end was cut by 3 bases, the J end by 4 bases, with 5 bases between. Here the CDR3 reads CASSQGPDTQYF. The CDR3 region has the DNA TGTGCCAGCAGCCAGGGACCAGATACGCAGTATTTT.

This clonotype was found a few times. This rearrangement joins TRBV18 to TRBJ1-5, with no clear D. The CDR3 runs to 13 residues. Looked up from germline, CDR1 is KGHSH and CDR2 is LQKENI. Trimming removed 4 bases at V and 4 bases at J, with 8 bases between. The CDR3 sequence: CASSQEPNQPQHF. Here the CDR3 DNA reads TGTGCCAGCTCACAAGAACCTAATCAGCCCCAGCATTTT.

This clonotype occurred many times. The chain is built from TRBV7-2 and TRBJ2-5; TRBD1 or TRBD2 may be the D gene (5 bases each). This CDR3 is 12 amino acids long. With 10 bases removed from V and 0 bases from J, the gap between germline ends came to 9 bases. From germline, CDR1 is SGHTA and CDR2 FQGNSA. The CDR3 DNA reads TGTGCCATCGAGGGGTACCAAGAGACCCAGTACTTC. It specifies CAIEGYQETQYF.

The chain is built from TRBV28 and TRBJ1-1; D call uncertain. The CDR3 is 15 residues long. Trimming removed 1 base at V and 4 bases at J, with 13 bases between. Germline V gene lookup returns CDR1 MDHEN and CDR2 SYDVKM. This CDR3 reads CASSLFGVLTTEAFF. For the CDR3, the DNA is TGTGCCAGCAGTTTATTCGGGGTACTGACCACTGAAGCTTTCTTT.

The table lists this clonotype with a count of one. The CDR3 ends on some other residue instead of the conserved phenylalanine or tryptophan, so this is likely a read error. It is unclear where the CDR3 begins or ends on the DNA, so no DNA is shown, and the CDR3 is as TCRdb lists it. The V gene is TRBV19, the J gene TRBJ2-5; TRBD2, the table's D call, was not compared with the DNA. The CDR3 is 17 residues long, ends included. From germline, CDR1 is LNHDA and CDR2 SQIVND (reference sequence). The CDR3 loop reads CASSIPGIAGVGETQSL.

This clonotype was counted ten times or more. The chain recombines TRBV7-8 with TRBJ2-5; D not certain. The CDR3 runs 15 residues. Germline V CDR1 and CDR2: SGHVS, FQNEAQ. Trimming took 1 base from V and 0 from J, leaving 9 bases between them. CDR3 residues: CASSLVVSHQETQYF. Here the CDR3 DNA reads TGTGCCAGCAGCTTAGTGGTCAGCCACCAAGAGACCCAGTACTTC.

The gene calls are TRBV7-2 and TRBJ2-1; the match to TRBD2 covers 10 bases. Per germline, CDR1 SGHTA and CDR2 FQGNSA. V shed 4 bases, J shed 5 bases, and the junction held 5 bases outside the gene matches. CDR3 length: 15 amino acids. DNA of the CDR3: TGTGCCAGCAGCTCTAGCGGGAGTATCCACAATGAGCAGTTCTTC. This gives the protein CASSSSGSIHNEQFF.

The chain couples TRBV27 to TRBJ2-1; no definite D call. The length of the CDR3 is 14 residues. V was cut by 2 bases and J by 7 bases, with 12 bases left in between. Germline V CDR1 and CDR2: MNHEY, SMNVEV (reference sequence). CDR3 protein: CASSLSLGRNEQFF. The CDR3 nucleotides are TGTGCCAGCAGTTTAAGTTTAGGGCGGAATGAGCAGTTCTTC.

This clonotype was picked up many times. V and J are TRBV7-6 and TRBJ1-4, with D hard to call. The CDR3 has 16 amino acids. The germline CDR1 and CDR2 sequences are SGHVS and FNYEAQ. V shed 5 bases and J shed 5 bases, with 18 bases lying between them. CDR3 DNA: TGTGCCAGCAGCCAAAAATTCAACGGCGGGAATGAAAAACTGTTTTTT. Translation gives CASSQKFNGGNEKLFF.

This clonotype occurred a few times. The chain combines TRBV6-2 or TRBV6-3 with TRBJ2-7; D gene ambiguous. The ends were cut back, 6 bases at V and 4 bases at J, with 7 bases in the middle. This CDR3 contains 11 residues. Germline lookup yields CDR1 MNHEY and CDR2 SVGEGT. CDR3 sequence (DNA): TGTGCCAGCAGGGACGGTTACGAGCAGTACTTC. Residues: CASRDGYEQYF.